This TCR beta chain was found in a study of T cell clones after liver transplantation. Study in general: Post-transplant blood was tracked for graft-donor-reactive T cell clones identified in a pre-transplant mixed lymphocyte reaction. General study results and limits: In a couple of subjects, few donor cells limited the measurable donor-reactive repertoire.

Germline lookup yields CDR1 SEHNR and CDR2 FQNEAQ (reference sequence). This CDR3 region has 15 residues. Trimming pared 6 bases from V and 0 bases from J, leaving 9 bases between. With respect to this clone: The antigen is undetermined.

The table came from immunoSEQ multiplex PCR; TCRdb's copy has only in-frame clones and leaves some out. The table shows 55,000 to 80,000 clones, with around nine tenths occurring only once. The specimen comprised CD4+ T cells from blood, sampled before liver transplant. This chain links TRBV7-9 with TRBJ2-6, with D uncertain. This TCR derives from a human donor who received a liver transplant. The CDR3 bases are TGTGCCAGCAGACGAAGCCTCTCTGGGGCCAACGTCCTGACTTTC. Encoded protein: CASRRSLSGANVLTF.